One sample yielded the 23 T cell receptor beta chains listed below, sequenced in a study of CD8+ T cells in alopecia areata. Sequencing relied on a cDNA template that was reverse transcribed from extracted RNA. The assay was immunoSEQ multiplex PCR, and TCRdb's table has in-frame clones only and misses some. The profile shows 150,000 or so clones, around 71% of them singletons. Sequenced material: CD8+ T cells sorted from blood, taken at week 0. The source of these receptors is a human donor with alopecia areata.

The chain uses TRBV13 and TRBJ2-4; tentative D call: TRBD2 (5 bases). The CDR3 has 13 amino acids. V dropped 0 bases and J dropped 6 bases, with 6 bases sitting between them. Germline V gene sequence: CDR1 PRHDT, CDR2 FYEKMQ (reference sequence). CDR3 in DNA: TGTGCCAGCAGCTTAGGAGAGGGAAACATTCAGTACTTC. Translation: CASSLGEGNIQYF.

This sequence joins TRBV7-7 and TRBJ1-4; no reliable D call. Germline assignment: CDR1 SSHAT and CDR2 FNYEAQ (reference sequence). The CDR3 contains 13 residues. The CDR3, as DNA: TGTGCTAGCGGGCCCGGGCCTTCTGAAAAACTGTTTTTT. Translation: CASGPGPSEKLFF.

This chain links TRBV29-1 with TRBJ1-2; D is possibly TRBD1 (6 bases). The CDR3 runs 12 residues. Germline loops: CDR1 SQVTM, CDR2 ANQGSEA. V was shortened by 2 bases and J by 5 bases, with 9 bases between the two germline ends. The CDR3 sequence is CSVETGFYGYTF. The CDR3 DNA follows: TGCAGCGTTGAAACAGGGTTTTATGGCTACACCTTC. The complete variable domain, with remaining parts taken from reference TRBV29-1 and TRBJ1-2, reads SAVISQKPSRDICQRGTSLTIQCQVDSQVTMMFWYRQQPGQSLTLIATANQGSEATYESGFVIDKFPISRPNLTFSTLTVSNMSPEDSSIYLCSVETGFYGYTFGSGTRLTVV.

V usage is TRBV27 and J usage is TRBJ1-2; D is uncertain. The CDR3 has 14 residues. Trimming removed 5 bases at V and 5 bases at J, with 15 bases between. CDR1 and CDR2 from the germline V gene are MNHEY and SMNVEV (reference sequence). CDR3 coding DNA: TGTGCCAGCAGTCCATCAGGAGCCCGTTATGGCTACACCTTC. It specifies CASSPSGARYGYTF.

The chain carries TRBV5-6 and TRBJ2-7, with a tentative D call TRBD1 (5 bases). Germline V CDR1 and CDR2: SGHDT, YYEEEE. The CDR3 totals 13 residues. The V end lost 0 bases, the J end lost 3 bases, and 7 bases lay between the germline ends. CDR3 nucleotides: TGTGCCAGCAGCTTGGAACAGGACTACGAGCAGTACTTC. It codes for CASSLEQDYEQYF.

CDR3: CASSIPGTGAREQYF. In nucleotides, the CDR3 is TGTGCCAGCAGCATCCCGGGGACAGGTGCCCGTGAGCAGTACTTC. The rearrangement joins TRBV13 to TRBJ2-7; TRBD1 matches 8 bases. The junction had 13 bases not matched to a gene; V was cut back by 5 bases and J by 7 bases. The CDR3 covers 15 residues. The germline V gene has CDR1 PRHDT and CDR2 FYEKMQ (reference sequence). Full variable domain (outside the CDR3, taken from reference TRBV13 and TRBJ2-7): AAGVIQSPRHLIKEKRETATLKCYPIPRHDTVYWYQQGPGQDPQFLISFYEKMQSDKGSIPDRFSAQQFSDYHSELNMSSLELGDSALYFCASSIPGTGAREQYFGPGTRLTVT.

CDR3 loop: CASSLGPQPQHF. The CDR3 nucleotides are TGTGCCAGCAGCTTGGGCCCTCAGCCCCAGCATTTT. The gene calls are TRBV5-6 and TRBJ1-5; D gene unclear. The CDR3 covers 12 residues. Trimming took off 0 bases at V and 6 bases at J, with 4 bases between the two ends. Germline CDR1 is SGHDT and CDR2 is YYEEEE. The variable domain in full, with the rest retrieved from reference TRBV5-6 and TRBJ1-5, is DAGVTQSPTHLIKTRGQQVTLRCSPKSGHDTVSWYQQALGQGPQFIFQYYEEEERQRGNFPDRFSGHQFPNYSSELNVNALLLGDSALYLCASSLGPQPQHFGDGTRLSIL.

This clone has a handful of counts. This sequence joins TRBV29-1 and TRBJ2-1; unclear D gene. Germline V gene sequence: CDR1 SQVTM, CDR2 ANQGSEA. The CDR3 has 10 amino acids. Trimming pared 6 bases from V and 9 bases from J, leaving 9 bases between. CDR3 sequence (DNA): TGCAGCGTCGAGACGGGTGAGCAGTTCTTC. Translating it yields CSVETGEQFF.

This clone was seen more than once but under ten times. This chain joins TRBV19 and TRBJ1-1, with no clear D. Trimming left V 10 bases short and J 6 bases short, with 12 bases between. The CDR3 runs to 11 residues. CDR1 is LNHDA, CDR2 SQIVND, per germline (reference sequence). The CDR3 here is CATTRSAEAFF. The CDR3 nucleotides read TGTGCCACAACCCGGTCTGCTGAAGCTTTCTTT.

V is TRBV6-5 and J is TRBJ1-5, with 7 positions matching TRBD1. Germline V CDR1 and CDR2: MNHEY, SVGAGI. This CDR3 is 13 amino acids long. The J segment lost 2 bases and the V segment lost 5 bases, leaving 0 bases of the junction unmatched. This CDR3 reads CASSTGGNQPQHF. The CDR3 bases are TGTGCCAGCAGTACAGGGGGCAATCAGCCCCAGCATTTT.

This clone has at least ten counts. The gene calls are TRBV4-1 and TRBJ2-2; D is unresolved. Trimming shortened V by 0 bases and J by 7 bases, and 6 bases separated the two germline ends. Germline CDR1 and CDR2: MGHRA and YSYEKL. The CDR3 has 13 residues. CDR3 bases: TGCGCCAGCAGCCAAGATCGAGACGGGGAGCTGTTTTTT. It encodes CASSQDRDGELFF.

The chain has TRBV2 and TRBJ1-5; D remains unclear. The CDR3 sequence is 11 residues long. The V end was cut by 10 bases, the J end by 11 bases, with 15 bases between. Germline V gene data show CDR1 as SNHLY and CDR2 as FYNNEI. The CDR3 spells CATMGGLAQHF. CDR3 in DNA: TGTGCCACCATGGGAGGGCTGGCCCAGCATTTT. Supplemented by reference TRBV2 and TRBJ1-5, the full variable domain reads EPEVTQTPSHQVTQMGQEVILRCVPISNHLYFYWYRQILGQKVEFLVSFYNNEISEKSEIFDDQFSVERPDGSNFTLKIRSTKLEDSAMYFCATMGGLAQHFGDGTRLSIL.

This chain connects TRBV7-9 to TRBJ1-1; D is unclear. Germline CDR1 and CDR2: SEHNR and FQNEAQ (reference sequence). Trimming cost V 5 bases and J 5 bases, with 18 bases left between them. The CDR3 extends over 15 amino acids. CDR3: CASSELAGRGTEAFF. The DNA for the CDR3 is TGTGCCAGCAGCGAACTCGCGGGCAGAGGTACTGAAGCTTTCTTT.

For this clone: One junction end does not reproduce the germline sequence, and a read error may be involved. The chain is built from TRBV7-9 and TRBJ2-5; 9 bases match TRBD2. The germline gives CDR1 SEHNR, CDR2 FQNEAQ (reference sequence). CDR3 length equals 13 residues. CDR3 region: CASSLALGLAQDF. CDR3 bases: TGTGCCAGCAGCTTAGCCCTCGGACTAGCGCAGGACTTC. The variable domain in full, completed from reference TRBV7-9 and TRBJ2-5, reads DTGVSQNPRHKITKRGQNVTFRCDPISEHNRLYWYRQTLGQGPEFLTYFQNEAQLEKSRLLSDRFSAERPKGSFSTLEIQRTEQGDSAMYLCASSLALGLAQDFGPGTRLLVL.

This chain joins TRBV6-6 and TRBJ1-1; 8 bases align to TRBD1. Germline V CDR1 and CDR2: MNHNY, SVGAGI (reference sequence). The CDR3 runs 16 residues. Losses at the gene ends were 7 bases for V and 5 bases for J; bases not matched to a gene: 15. The chain's CDR3 is CASTKLPGQETTEAFF. CDR3 nucleotides: TGTGCCAGCACCAAACTCCCGGGACAGGAGACTACTGAAGCTTTCTTT.

J is TRBJ2-7 and V is TRBV5-1, with unresolved D. V lost 2 bases and J 5 bases, leaving 17 bases between the germline ends. This CDR3 is built from 15 residues. Germline values: CDR1 SGHRS, CDR2 YFSETQ. The CDR3 nucleotides read TGCGCCAGCAGCTTAAGGGTCGGGCAGCGCCACGAGCAGTACTTC. As protein: CASSLRVGQRHEQYF.

The chain has TRBV28 and TRBJ2-7; either TRBD1 or TRBD2 may supply D (5 bases each). This CDR3 has 16 residues. V lost 6 bases and J 4 bases, leaving 22 bases between the germline ends. Germline V CDR1 and CDR2: MDHEN, SYDVKM. The CDR3 region has the DNA TGTGCCAGCAGCCGAACGATCCCCCGGGACGGGTACGAGCAGTACTTC. Residues: CASSRTIPRDGYEQYF.

The V call is TRBV6-1, the J call TRBJ1-2; TRBD1 aligns across 9 bases. Losses at the gene ends were 6 bases for V and 7 bases for J; bases not matched to a gene: 9. Germline V gene data show CDR1 as MNHNS and CDR2 as SASEGT. The CDR3 loop spans 14 amino acids. CDR3 loop: CASRWDRELSGYTF. For the CDR3, the DNA is TGTGCCAGCAGGTGGGACAGGGAATTGAGTGGCTACACCTTC.

The chain joins TRBV2 to TRBJ2-1; TRBD2 is a possible D gene (6 bases). The V end was cut by 8 bases, the J end by 4 bases, with 12 bases between. CDR1 and CDR2 from the germline V gene are SNHLY and FYNNEI. The CDR3 is made up of 13 amino acids. The CDR3 DNA reads TGTGCCAGCGCCCGGACTACATACAATGAGCAGTTCTTC. This sequence encodes CASARTTYNEQFF. Full variable domain (remainder filled in from reference TRBV2 and TRBJ2-1): EPEVTQTPSHQVTQMGQEVILRCVPISNHLYFYWYRQILGQKVEFLVSFYNNEISEKSEIFDDQFSVERPDGSNFTLKIRSTKLEDSAMYFCASARTTYNEQFFGPGTRLTVL.

This clone has more than one count but fewer than ten. This chain joins TRBV29-1 and TRBJ2-1; TRBD1 matches 11 bases. Germline assignment: CDR1 SQVTM and CDR2 ANQGSEA. V dropped 3 bases and J dropped 1; count of bases not matched to a gene: 2. The CDR3 runs 15 residues. CDR3 in DNA: TGCAGCGTTGAGGGGACAGGGGGGTCCTACAATGAGCAGTTCTTC. Residues: CSVEGTGGSYNEQFF.

The genes are TRBV19 and TRBJ2-7, with a tentative D call TRBD1 (5 bases). Germline V gives CDR1 LNHDA, CDR2 SQIVND (reference sequence). This CDR3 comprises 16 residues. The V and J ends lost 7 bases and 3 bases respectively, with 22 bases between them. Here the CDR3 DNA reads TGTGCCAGTACTGGGCCGTCGACAGAAGGAGTCTACGAGCAGTACTTC. It is translated as CASTGPSTEGVYEQYF.

This clone was seen a single time. The rearrangement joins TRBV13 to TRBJ2-7; D remains ambiguous. CDR3 length equals 15 residues. Germline CDR1 and CDR2: PRHDT and FYEKMQ (reference sequence). Trimming took off 3 bases at V and 4 bases at J, with 16 bases between the two ends. The DNA for the CDR3 is TGTGCCAGCAGCTTCTCCCGGACCTTAAATTACGAGCAGTACTTC. This encodes CASSFSRTLNYEQYF.

The CDR3 loop reads CASSPGAKTANYGYTF. In DNA, the CDR3 is TGCGCCAGCAGCCCAGGGGCCAAGACAGCCAACTATGGCTACACCTTC. This chain connects TRBV5-1 to TRBJ1-2, with a possible D match to TRBD1 (6 bases). V was shortened by 4 bases and J by 2 bases, with 18 bases between the two germline ends. The CDR3 sequence is 16 residues long. Germline assignment: CDR1 SGHRS and CDR2 YFSETQ.